This T cell receptor beta chain stems from a study of blood T cell repertoires in COVID-19. Study in general: Some COVID-19 samples were acute and others convalescent; all came from the United States, Italy and Spain. The cDNA or gDNA used as material had been derived from T cells, B-cell-depleted T cells, or PBMCs.

Libraries were prepared by immunoSEQ multiplex PCR; TCRdb keeps only in-frame clonotypes and omits some of them. The table lists around 130,000 clones, 80% to 85% of them singletons. This clone has just one count. The receptor comes from a human donor in a cohort sampled during active COVID-19. Sequencing was carried out using peripheral blood.

In nucleotides, the CDR3 is TGTGCTAGTGGCCCCCCCCGGACAGGACAAACAACCACTGAAGCTTTCTTT. Protein sequence: CASGPPRTGQTTTEAFF. The V call is TRBV12-5, the J call TRBJ1-1, with 7 bases identical to TRBD1. Trimming at V came to 6 bases and at J to 4 bases, leaving 17 bases not matched to a gene. The CDR3 extends over 17 amino acids. Germline CDR1 LGHNT, CDR2 FRNRAP.